These 30 T cell receptor beta chains were all obtained from the same sample, sequenced in a study of regulatory T cells in long-lasting Graves disease. Researchers made TCR beta libraries by using iRepertoire HTBI primers and running Arm-PCR on CDR3 regions. One entry per CDR3 protein results from TCRdb running MiXCR on the multiplex PCR reads. The sample shows around 420,000 distinct CDR3 sequences, 15% of them seen only once. The time point was: newly diagnosed GD, antithyroid drugs for less than 3 months. PBMC-extracted RNA yielded the TCR library. This sample also appeared in a second study, on T cells in Graves' hyperthyroidism and ophthalmopathy.

Source: peripheral blood mononuclear cells (PBMCs), taken at new diagnosis, from a patient treated with antithyroid drugs. Receptors were obtained from a woman between 40 and 55 years old with Graves disease.

Ten or more counts support this clonotype. The chain couples TRBV20-1 to TRBJ1-1; maybe TRBD1 (5 bases). From germline, CDR1 is DFQATT and CDR2 SNEGSKA (reference sequence). Deletions cut 3 bases from V and 1 base from J, with 12 bases between. This CDR3 comprises 14 residues. CDR3 nucleotide sequence: TGCAGTGCTAGGCGAGGGGTCTCGAACACTGAAGCTTTCTTT. This gives the protein CSARRGVSNTEAFF.

This clonotype was counted many times. The chain couples TRBV7-9 to TRBJ1-1; D is ambiguous. CDR1 and CDR2 from the germline V gene are SEHNR and FQNEAQ (reference sequence). V was clipped by 0 bases and J by 1 base, with 12 bases between them. This CDR3 spans 16 amino acids. CDR3 loop: CASSLAGEGWNTEAFF. Here the CDR3 DNA reads TGTGCCAGCAGCTTAGCGGGTGAGGGATGGAACACTGAAGCTTTCTTT.

This clonotype was detected only a few times. The rearrangement links TRBV7-9 to TRBJ1-1; a possible D gene is TRBD1 (6 bases). The CDR3 is 14 residues long. The V end was cut by 5 bases, the J end by 1 base, with 11 bases between. Germline CDR1 and CDR2: SEHNR and FQNEAQ (reference sequence). CDR3 DNA sequence: TGTGCCAGCAGCCCCGGGACACAGAACACTGAAGCTTTCTTT. The encoded protein is CASSPGTQNTEAFF.

This clonotype was counted at least ten times. This chain uses TRBV10-2 with TRBJ2-2, with D possibly TRBD1 on 5 matching bases. V lost 7 bases and J 7 bases, leaving 13 bases between the germline ends. The CDR3 length is 13 residues. CDR1 is WSHSY, CDR2 SAAADI, per germline. The CDR3 protein is CASNLQGHGELFF. For the CDR3, the DNA is TGCGCCAGCAACCTGCAGGGCCACGGGGAGCTGTTTTTT.

This clonotype was picked up many times. The gene calls are TRBV4-3 and TRBJ1-4; D is unresolved. The germline V and J ends were trimmed by 0 bases and 7 bases, with 18 bases remaining between them. The CDR3 is made up of 17 amino acids. Germline V gene lookup returns CDR1 LGHNA and CDR2 YSLEER. CDR3 DNA sequence: TGCGCCAGCAGCCAAGATCAGGATAGGGAATGGGGTGAAAAACTGTTTTTT. Amino acids: CASSQDQDREWGEKLFF.

The sample holds many counts of this clonotype. V usage is TRBV12-3 or TRBV12-4 and J usage is TRBJ2-4; D not resolved. Deletions cut 3 bases from V and 8 bases from J, with 5 bases between. The CDR3 loop spans 11 amino acids. DNA of the CDR3: TGTGCCAGCAGTTTCCAGGACATTCAGTACTTC. Translation gives CASSFQDIQYF.

This clonotype has ten or more counts. This sequence joins TRBV12-3 or TRBV12-4 and TRBJ2-3, with 10 bases fitting TRBD2. V gave up 6 bases and J gave up 4 bases; unmatched junction bases: 7. The CDR3 is made up of 15 amino acids. In DNA, the CDR3 is TGTGCCAGCAGGCCTACTAGCGGGAACGCAGATACGCAGTATTTT. Its protein product is CASRPTSGNADTQYF.

Many counts were recorded for this clonotype. The gene calls are TRBV13 and TRBJ2-1; D remains ambiguous. CDR3 size: 12 residues. V was cut by 3 bases and J by 8 bases, with 8 bases left in between. The germline V gene encodes CDR1 PRHDT and CDR2 FYEKMQ (reference sequence). The CDR3 protein is CASSFSRDEQFF. The CDR3 DNA sequence: TGTGCCAGCAGCTTTTCCCGAGATGAGCAGTTCTTC.

There are many counts of this clonotype. The chain uses TRBV20-1 and TRBJ2-7, with TRBD2 as a possible D gene (6 bases). The germline gives CDR1 DFQATT, CDR2 SNEGSKA (reference sequence). Trimming took 0 bases from V and 0 from J, leaving 9 bases between them. CDR3 length: 14 residues. The CDR3 spells CSARDLGLSYEQYF. CDR3 bases: TGCAGTGCTAGAGATTTGGGACTCTCCTACGAGCAGTACTTC.

This clonotype was counted at least ten times. For the CDR3, the DNA is TGTGCCAGCAGTTTTCCCCGGGACCCTGGCCGATCGCTAGCCAAAAACATTCAGTACTTC. Protein: CASSFPRDPGRSLAKNIQYF. The chain couples TRBV28 to TRBJ2-4; either TRBD1 or TRBD2 may fit D (5 bases each). CDR1 is MDHEN, CDR2 SYDVKM, per germline. V shed 3 bases and J shed 0 bases, with 24 bases lying between them. The CDR3 is 20 residues long.

Ten or more counts support this clonotype. CDR3 sequence: CASSVGTSGTETQYF. For the CDR3, the DNA is TGTGCCAGCAGCGTGGGGACTAGCGGGACGGAGACCCAGTACTTC. The rearrangement joins TRBV9 to TRBJ2-5; 13 bases fit TRBD2. Germline CDR1 is SGDLS and CDR2 is YYNGEE. V dropped 2 bases and J dropped 5; count of bases not matched to a gene: 3. The CDR3 contains 15 residues.

This clonotype was seen repeatedly, ten times or more. This chain links TRBV2 with TRBJ2-7; the D is unclear. Deletions cut 2 bases from V and 1 base from J, with 12 bases between. Germline V gene sequence: CDR1 SNHLY, CDR2 FYNNEI. The CDR3 contains 15 residues. CDR3: CASSEKRVLSYEQYF. The DNA of the CDR3 is TGTGCCAGCAGTGAAAAAAGGGTCCTTTCCTACGAGCAGTACTTC.

This clonotype was observed at least ten times. The CDR3 region has the DNA TGTGCTAGTGGTTTGGTAATTTGGACAGGGGACGATTTCCGCCCAGATACGCAGTATTTT. Translation: CASGLVIWTGDDFRPDTQYF. The rearrangement uses TRBV12-5 and TRBJ2-3, with 9 nucleotides matching TRBD1. The CDR3 runs 20 residues. Looked up from germline, CDR1 is LGHNT and CDR2 is FRNRAP. V was pared by 0 bases and J by 4 bases, with 17 bases of the junction left unmatched.

This clonotype appeared many times. V gene TRBV7-2 combines with J gene TRBJ2-5; 9 bases map to TRBD2. The CDR3 runs to 15 residues. In germline, CDR1 is SGHTA, CDR2 FQGNSA. With 1 base clipped from V and 12 bases from J, the junction kept 12 bases outside the gene matches. This chain's CDR3 is CASSLDGSGSDGKYF. The DNA of the CDR3 is TGTGCCAGCAGCTTAGATGGTAGCGGGAGTGATGGAAAGTACTTC.

This chain links TRBV7-9 with TRBJ1-5; a possible D gene is TRBD1 (5 bases). CDR1 is SEHNR and CDR2 is FQNEAQ in the germline V gene (reference sequence). Trimming took 2 bases from V and 4 from J, leaving 12 bases between them. The CDR3 length is 15 residues. CDR3 coding DNA: TGTGCCAGCAGCTTACCCGATCGGGGGAATCAGCCCCAGCATTTT. It specifies CASSLPDRGNQPQHF.

This clonotype was counted ten times or more. This chain uses TRBV27 with TRBJ2-3, with TRBD1 matching 10 bases. Per germline, CDR1 MNHEY and CDR2 SMNVEV (reference sequence). V shed 1 base and J 7 bases; nucleotides not matched to a gene: 8. The CDR3 spans 16 residues. The CDR3 is CASSLLVGQGSHTQYF. DNA of the CDR3: TGTGCCAGCAGTTTATTAGTGGGACAGGGGAGTCATACGCAGTATTTT.

The rearrangement links TRBV6-1 to TRBJ1-1, with D possibly matching TRBD1 (6 bases). This CDR3 has 12 amino acids. V lost 6 bases and J lost 5, with 10 bases in between. The germline V gene encodes CDR1 MNHNS and CDR2 SASEGT. The CDR3 coding sequence is TGTGCCAGCAGCCGGACAGATACTGAAGCTTTCTTT. Translated: CASSRTDTEAFF.

Many counts were recorded for this clonotype. The rearrangement uses TRBV12-3 or TRBV12-4 and TRBJ2-7; D perhaps matches TRBD1 (5 bases). The CDR3 spans 14 residues. V was pared by 2 bases and J by 4 bases, with 12 bases between. The CDR3 region is CASSLPGIGYEQYF. CDR3 in DNA: TGTGCCAGCAGTTTACCAGGGATAGGGTACGAGCAGTACTTC.

V and J are TRBV25-1 and TRBJ1-1; D is ambiguous. Trimming removed 3 bases at V and 2 bases at J, with 13 bases between. Germline CDR1 and CDR2: MGHDK and SYGVNS. The CDR3 has 15 residues. The DNA of the CDR3 is TGTGCCAGCAGTGAGTTACTCGGTAGAAACACTGAAGCTTTCTTT. Translating it yields CASSELLGRNTEAFF.

This clonotype has ten or more counts. V and J are TRBV7-9 and TRBJ2-3, with D unclear. CDR3 length: 16 residues. Trimming cost V 3 bases and J 6 bases, with 19 bases left between them. Germline V lookup: CDR1 SEHNR, CDR2 FQNEAQ (reference sequence). This CDR3 is CASSFLADGTGDTQYF. The CDR3 region has the DNA TGTGCCAGCAGCTTCTTGGCTGACGGCACCGGGGATACGCAGTATTTT.

The rearrangement links TRBV10-3 to TRBJ2-1; D possibly corresponds to TRBD1 (6 bases). Trimming removed 3 bases at V and 6 bases at J, with 18 bases between. The germline gives CDR1 ENHRY, CDR2 SYGVKD. The CDR3 is made up of 16 amino acids. Here the CDR3 DNA reads TGTGCCATCAGTGAAGGGGCAGGGGCCCGGCTCAATGAGCAGTTCTTC. Translated, it gives CAISEGAGARLNEQFF.

This clonotype has ten or more counts. The V call is TRBV2, the J call TRBJ2-7; D may be TRBD1 (5 bases). Trimming pared 8 bases from V and 2 bases from J, leaving 13 bases between. The germline gives CDR1 SNHLY, CDR2 FYNNEI. The CDR3 covers 13 residues. This CDR3 reads CASAPDRAYEQYF. The CDR3 DNA follows: TGTGCCAGCGCCCCCGACAGAGCCTACGAGCAGTACTTC.

The sample holds many counts of this clonotype. The genes are TRBV12-3 or TRBV12-4 and TRBJ2-7, with 8 bases aligning to TRBD1. J lost 5 bases, V lost 1 base, and 1 base had no gene match. CDR3 length: 13 amino acids. CDR3 nucleotide sequence: TGTGCCAGCAGTTTAGTCAGGGGGCACGAGCAGTACTTC. This gives the protein CASSLVRGHEQYF.

This clonotype was recorded many times. This rearrangement joins TRBV30 to TRBJ1-2; D is unclear. CDR1 and CDR2 from the germline V gene are GTSNPN and SVGIG (reference sequence). The CDR3 extends over 12 amino acids. Trimming took 1 base from V and 2 from J, leaving 5 bases between them. The CDR3 is CAWSGQNYGYTF. The CDR3 DNA follows: TGTGCCTGGAGTGGGCAGAACTATGGCTACACCTTC. Combining the CDR3 with reference TRBV30 and TRBJ1-2 gives the whole variable domain SQTIHQWPATLVQPVGSPLSLECTVEGTSNPNLYWYRQAAGRGLQLLFYSVGIGQISSEVPQNLSASRPQDRQFILSSKKLLLSDSGFYLCAWSGQNYGYTFGSGTRLTVV.

There are many counts of this clonotype. The gene calls are TRBV28 and TRBJ1-1; D is possibly TRBD1 (6 bases). This CDR3 region has 15 residues. Germline CDR1 and CDR2: MDHEN and SYDVKM. V lost 1 base and J lost 5, with 14 bases in between. The CDR3 is CASSLFETGNTEAFF. The CDR3 DNA reads TGTGCCAGCAGTTTATTCGAGACAGGAAATACTGAAGCTTTCTTT.

This clonotype was picked up many times. The chain links TRBV19 to TRBJ2-2; D is ambiguous. Trimming stripped 9 bases from V and 0 bases from J, with 8 bases between. CDR1 LNHDA and CDR2 SQIVND come from the germline V gene (reference sequence). The CDR3 totals 13 residues. The CDR3 here is CASAPTNTGELFF. The DNA of the CDR3 is TGTGCCAGCGCCCCCACGAACACCGGGGAGCTGTTTTTT.

This clonotype was seen repeatedly, ten times or more. The V gene is TRBV11-2, the J gene TRBJ2-1; D is unresolved. Trimming left V 1 base short and J 9 bases short, with 7 bases between. The CDR3 is made up of 12 amino acids. Germline V gene data show CDR1 as SGHAT and CDR2 as FQNNGV. In DNA form, the CDR3 reads TGTGCCAGCAGCTTAGGTAGTCTTGAGCAGTTCTTC. Protein: CASSLGSLEQFF. Full variable domain (missing parts from reference TRBV11-2 and TRBJ2-1): EAGVAQSPRYKIIEKRQSVAFWCNPISGHATLYWYQQILGQGPKLLIQFQNNGVVDDSQLPKDRFSAERLKGVDSTLKIQPAKLEDSAVYLCASSLGSLEQFFGPGTRLTVL.

The chain uses TRBV29-1 and TRBJ2-1; 8 positions agree with TRBD2. The length of the CDR3 is 12 residues. The V and J ends lost 6 bases and 6 bases, in that order; junction bases with no gene match: 4. Germline V lookup: CDR1 SQVTM, CDR2 ANQGSEA. The CDR3 coding sequence is TGCAGCGTGATCCTAGCGGGCAATGAGCAGTTCTTC. It encodes CSVILAGNEQFF.

This clonotype was seen repeatedly, ten times or more. J is TRBJ2-1 and V is TRBV27; 10 nucleotides line up with TRBD2. Matching the DNA end better, TRBJ2-5 makes the J call doubtful. This CDR3 has 14 residues. In germline, CDR1 is MNHEY, CDR2 SMNVEV (reference sequence). As DNA, the CDR3 is TGTGCCAGCAGTGTGCTAGCGGGAGAAGAGACCCAGTACTTC. Its translation is CASSVLAGEETQYF.

The rearrangement links TRBV4-1 to TRBJ1-5; 8 nucleotides align to TRBD1. The CDR3 runs to 17 residues. CDR1 is MGHRA and CDR2 is YSYEKL in the germline V gene. J lost 7 bases, V lost 0 bases, and 11 bases had no gene match. CDR3 DNA: TGCGCCAGCAGCCAAGACCCCCAGGGGGCGCTGGGGCAGCCCCAGCATTTT. Translation gives CASSQDPQGALGQPQHF.